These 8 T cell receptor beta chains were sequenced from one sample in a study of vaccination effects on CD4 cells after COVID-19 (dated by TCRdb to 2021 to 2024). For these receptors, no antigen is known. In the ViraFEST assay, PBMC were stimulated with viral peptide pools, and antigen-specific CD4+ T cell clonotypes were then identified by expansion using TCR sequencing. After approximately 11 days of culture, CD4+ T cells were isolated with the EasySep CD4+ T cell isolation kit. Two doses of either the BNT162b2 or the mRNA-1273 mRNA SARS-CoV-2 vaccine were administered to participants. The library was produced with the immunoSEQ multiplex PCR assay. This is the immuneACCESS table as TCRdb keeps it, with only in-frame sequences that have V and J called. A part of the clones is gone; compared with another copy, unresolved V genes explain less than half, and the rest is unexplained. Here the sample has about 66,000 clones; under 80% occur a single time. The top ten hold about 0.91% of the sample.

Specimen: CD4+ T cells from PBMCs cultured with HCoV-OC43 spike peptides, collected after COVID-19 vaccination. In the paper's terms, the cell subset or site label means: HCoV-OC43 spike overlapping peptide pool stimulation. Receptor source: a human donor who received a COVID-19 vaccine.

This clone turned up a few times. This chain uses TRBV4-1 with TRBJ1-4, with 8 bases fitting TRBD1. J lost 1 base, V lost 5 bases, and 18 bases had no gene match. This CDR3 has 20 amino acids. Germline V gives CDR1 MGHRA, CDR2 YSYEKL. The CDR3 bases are TGCGCCAGCAGCACTAGGGGACGCGCACAGGGGGTTGGAACTAATGAAAAACTGTTTTTT. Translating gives CASSTRGRAQGVGTNEKLFF.

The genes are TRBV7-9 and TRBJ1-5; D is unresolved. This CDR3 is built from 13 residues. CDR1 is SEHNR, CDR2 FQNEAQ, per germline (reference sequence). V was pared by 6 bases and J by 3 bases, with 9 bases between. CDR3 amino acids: CASRPDNNQPQHF. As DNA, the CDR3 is TGTGCCAGCAGACCCGACAACAATCAGCCCCAGCATTTT.

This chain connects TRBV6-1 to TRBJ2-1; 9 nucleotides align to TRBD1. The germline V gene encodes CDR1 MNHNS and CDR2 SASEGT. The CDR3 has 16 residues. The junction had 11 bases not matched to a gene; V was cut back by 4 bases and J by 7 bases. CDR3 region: CASSVTGTGIGNEQFF. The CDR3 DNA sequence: TGTGCCAGCAGTGTTACCGGGACAGGGATTGGGAATGAGCAGTTCTTC.

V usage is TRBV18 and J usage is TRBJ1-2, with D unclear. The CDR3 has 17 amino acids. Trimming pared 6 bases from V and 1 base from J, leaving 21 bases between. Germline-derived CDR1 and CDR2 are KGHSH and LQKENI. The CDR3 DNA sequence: TGTGCCAGCTCTCTTCTCAACCACGACTTTAGTAACTATGGCTACACCTTC. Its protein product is CASSLLNHDFSNYGYTF.

This CDR3 reads CAISDRGESTDTQYF. CDR3 DNA: TGTGCCATCAGTGACAGGGGCGAGAGCACAGATACGCAGTATTTT. The genes are TRBV10-3 and TRBJ2-3; TRBD1 is a possible D gene (6 bases). CDR1 and CDR2 from the germline V gene are ENHRY and SYGVKD. The CDR3 is 15 amino acids. Between the trimmed V and J ends, which lost 3 bases and 0 bases, there was a span of 10 bases.

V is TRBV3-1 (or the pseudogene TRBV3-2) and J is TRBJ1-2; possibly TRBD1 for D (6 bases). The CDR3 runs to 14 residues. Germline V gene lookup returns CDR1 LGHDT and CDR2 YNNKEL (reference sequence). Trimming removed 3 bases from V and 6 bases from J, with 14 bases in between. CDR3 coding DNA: TGTGCCAGCAGCCACGGACAGTATACTAATGGCTACACCTTC. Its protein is CASSHGQYTNGYTF.

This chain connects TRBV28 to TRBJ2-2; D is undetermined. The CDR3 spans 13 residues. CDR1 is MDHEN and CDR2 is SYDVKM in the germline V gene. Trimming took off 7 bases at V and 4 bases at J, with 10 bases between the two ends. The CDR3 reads CASIGRSTGELFF. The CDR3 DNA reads TGTGCCAGCATAGGCAGGTCCACCGGGGAGCTGTTTTTT.

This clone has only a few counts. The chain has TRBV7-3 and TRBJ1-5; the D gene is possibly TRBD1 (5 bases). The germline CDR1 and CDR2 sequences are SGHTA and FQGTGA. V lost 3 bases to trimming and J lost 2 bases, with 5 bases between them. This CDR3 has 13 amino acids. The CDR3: CASSLGRNQPQHF. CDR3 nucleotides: TGTGCCAGCAGCTTGGGACGCAATCAGCCCCAGCATTTT. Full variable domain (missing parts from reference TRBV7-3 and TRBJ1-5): GAGVSQTPSNKVTEKGKYVELRCDPISGHTALYWYRQSLGQGPEFLIYFQGTGAADDSGLPNDRFFAVRPEGSVSTLKIQRTERGDSAVYLCASSLGRNQPQHFGDGTRLSIL.